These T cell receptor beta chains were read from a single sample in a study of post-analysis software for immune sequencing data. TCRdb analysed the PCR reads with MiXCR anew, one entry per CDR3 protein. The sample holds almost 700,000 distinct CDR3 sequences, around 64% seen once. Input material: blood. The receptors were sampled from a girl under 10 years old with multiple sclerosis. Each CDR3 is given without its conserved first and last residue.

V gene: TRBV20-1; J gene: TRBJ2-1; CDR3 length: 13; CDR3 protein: SAAWRTGVVNEQF
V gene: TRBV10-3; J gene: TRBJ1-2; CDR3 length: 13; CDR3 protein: AIRTQSTATYGYT
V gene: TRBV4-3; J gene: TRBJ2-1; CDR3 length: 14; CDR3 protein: ASSHLTGAKANEQF
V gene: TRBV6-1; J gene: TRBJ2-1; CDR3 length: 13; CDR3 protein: ASRDRDRGLNEQF
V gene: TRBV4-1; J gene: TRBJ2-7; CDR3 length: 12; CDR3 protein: ASSPSIAAYEQY
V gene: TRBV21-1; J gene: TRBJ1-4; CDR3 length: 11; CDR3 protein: ASIYDSNEKLF
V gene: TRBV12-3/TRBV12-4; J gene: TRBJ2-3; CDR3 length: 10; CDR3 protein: ASSRQGNTQY
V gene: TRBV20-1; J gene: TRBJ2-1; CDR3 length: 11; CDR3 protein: SAGKPGRNEQF
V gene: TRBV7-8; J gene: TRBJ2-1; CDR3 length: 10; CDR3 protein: ASSLGVREQF
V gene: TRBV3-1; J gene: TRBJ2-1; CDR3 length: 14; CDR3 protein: ASSQGPVGRDEEQF
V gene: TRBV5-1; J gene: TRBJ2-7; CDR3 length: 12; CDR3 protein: ASSLTGALYEQY
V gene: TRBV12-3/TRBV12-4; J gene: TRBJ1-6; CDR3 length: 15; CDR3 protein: ASSLQPLGANNSPLH
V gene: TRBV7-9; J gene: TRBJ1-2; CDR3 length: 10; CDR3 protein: ASSLESYGYT
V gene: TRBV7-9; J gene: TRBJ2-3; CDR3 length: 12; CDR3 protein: ASSLTLAENTQY
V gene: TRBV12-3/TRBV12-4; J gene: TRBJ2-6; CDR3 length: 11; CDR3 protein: ASSSAGANVRT
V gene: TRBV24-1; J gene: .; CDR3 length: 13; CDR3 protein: ATSDPGQGDNEQY
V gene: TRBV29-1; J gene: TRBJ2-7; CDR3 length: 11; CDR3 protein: SVGLGEIYEQY
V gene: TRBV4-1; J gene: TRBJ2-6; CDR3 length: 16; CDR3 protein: ASSQERQGVSGANVLT
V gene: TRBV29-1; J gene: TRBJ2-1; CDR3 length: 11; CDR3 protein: SVTGLSYNEQF
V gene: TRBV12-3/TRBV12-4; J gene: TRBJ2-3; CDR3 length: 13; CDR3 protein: ASSLSSGRTDTQY
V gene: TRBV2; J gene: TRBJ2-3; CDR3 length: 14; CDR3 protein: ASRLRLAGDTDTQY
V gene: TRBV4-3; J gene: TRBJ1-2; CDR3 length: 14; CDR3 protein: ASSQERTLEGNGYT
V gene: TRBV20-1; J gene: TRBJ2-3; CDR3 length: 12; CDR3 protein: SARWGSAADTQY
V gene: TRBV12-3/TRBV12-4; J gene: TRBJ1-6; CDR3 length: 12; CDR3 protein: ASRPGQANSPLH
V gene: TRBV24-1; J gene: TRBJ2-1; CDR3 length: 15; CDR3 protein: ATLGHKRDGECNEQF
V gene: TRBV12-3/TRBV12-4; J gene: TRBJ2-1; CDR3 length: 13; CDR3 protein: ASSRGSGLFNEQF
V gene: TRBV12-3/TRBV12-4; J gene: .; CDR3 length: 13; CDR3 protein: ASRGTSGGVYEQY
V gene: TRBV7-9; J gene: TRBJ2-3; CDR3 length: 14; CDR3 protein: ASSTPSGAGTDTQY
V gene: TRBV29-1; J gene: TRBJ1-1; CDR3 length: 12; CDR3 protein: SVEAADLDIEAF
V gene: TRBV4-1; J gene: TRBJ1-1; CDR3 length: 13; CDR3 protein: ASSQGPTGDTEAF
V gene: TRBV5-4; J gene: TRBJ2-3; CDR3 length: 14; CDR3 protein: ASSLWTGARGDTQY
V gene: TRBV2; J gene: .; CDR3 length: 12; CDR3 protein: ASSGRGGIETQY
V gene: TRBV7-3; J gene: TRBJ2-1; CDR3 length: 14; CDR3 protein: ASSTSLAGVVNEQF
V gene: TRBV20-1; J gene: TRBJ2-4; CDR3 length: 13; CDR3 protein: SAPENGGAKNIQY
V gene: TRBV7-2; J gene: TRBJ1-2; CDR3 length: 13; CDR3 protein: ASSLAVGADYGYT
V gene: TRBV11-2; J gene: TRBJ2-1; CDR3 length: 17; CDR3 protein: ASSYLEAGDRDPYNEQF
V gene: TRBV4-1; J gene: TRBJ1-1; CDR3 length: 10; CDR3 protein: ASSQTNTEAF
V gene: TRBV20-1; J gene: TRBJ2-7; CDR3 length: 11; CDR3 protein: SARTATSYEQY
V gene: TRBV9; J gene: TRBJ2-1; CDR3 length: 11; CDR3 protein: ASQLGSSNEQF
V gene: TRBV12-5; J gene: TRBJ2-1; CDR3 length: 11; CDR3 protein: ARTPGHYNEQF
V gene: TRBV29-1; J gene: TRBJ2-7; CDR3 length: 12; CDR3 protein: SVSRRDRGYEQY
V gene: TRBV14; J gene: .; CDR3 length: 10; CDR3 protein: ASSQTYYEQY
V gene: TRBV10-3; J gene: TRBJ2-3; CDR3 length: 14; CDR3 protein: AISAAPPTGTDTQY
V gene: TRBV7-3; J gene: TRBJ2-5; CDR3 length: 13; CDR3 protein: ASSSLGQNQETQY
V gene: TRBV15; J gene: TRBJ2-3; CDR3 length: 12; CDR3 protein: ATSRDKGTDTQY
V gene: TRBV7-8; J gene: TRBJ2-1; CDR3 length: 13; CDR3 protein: ASSSLAGSDNEQF
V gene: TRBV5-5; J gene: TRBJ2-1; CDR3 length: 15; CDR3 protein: ASSLAGGGLRNNEQF
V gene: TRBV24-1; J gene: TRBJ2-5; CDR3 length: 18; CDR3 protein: ATSDTDPGLAGGPHETQY
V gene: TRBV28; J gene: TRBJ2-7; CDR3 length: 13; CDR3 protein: ASSPRGLVPLEQY
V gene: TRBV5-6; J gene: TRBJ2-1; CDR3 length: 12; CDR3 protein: ASSLGQVRNEQF
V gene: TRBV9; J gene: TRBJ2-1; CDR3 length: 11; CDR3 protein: ASSVGAYNEQF
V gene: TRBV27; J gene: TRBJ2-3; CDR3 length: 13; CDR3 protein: ASSSTGGRTDTQY
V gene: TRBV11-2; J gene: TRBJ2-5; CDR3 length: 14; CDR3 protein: ASRPDTSWDQETQY
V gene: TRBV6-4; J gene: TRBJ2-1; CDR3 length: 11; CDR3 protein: ASSGTGYNEQF
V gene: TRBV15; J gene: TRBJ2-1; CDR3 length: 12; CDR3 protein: ATSRDTSYNEQF
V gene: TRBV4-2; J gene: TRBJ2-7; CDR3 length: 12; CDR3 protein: ASSLNRGRHEQY
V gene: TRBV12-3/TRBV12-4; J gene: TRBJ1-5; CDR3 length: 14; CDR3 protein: ASSLADGQGGQPQH
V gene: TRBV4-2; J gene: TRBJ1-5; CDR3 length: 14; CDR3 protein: ASSQEGTGLGEPQH
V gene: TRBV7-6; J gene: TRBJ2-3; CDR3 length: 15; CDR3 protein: ASSFRTSGFTTDTQY
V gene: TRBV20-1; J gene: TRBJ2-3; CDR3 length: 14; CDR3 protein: SARDWGAPDTDTQY